This T cell receptor beta chain comes out of a study of a mutant IDH1 vaccine in newly diagnosed glioma. Of note for this clone: What it recognizes is unknown.

The assay was immunoSEQ multiplex PCR, and TCRdb's table has in-frame clones only and misses some. Among tens of thousands of clones, roughly 80% were seen once, and the ten largest hold about an eighth. The V and J ends lost 6 bases and 8 bases respectively, with 13 bases between them. Germline V gene lookup returns CDR1 MGHDK and CDR2 SYGVNS. This CDR3 region has 12 residues. Specified time point: week 5, during vaccination. All doses held 300 ug of mutant IDH1 20-mer peptide, with topical imiquimod. The input for sequencing was PBMCs, taken from a glioma patient whose treatment included an IDH1 peptide vaccine. The TCR originated in a man aged 50 or older with glioma. The rearrangement links TRBV25-1 to TRBJ1-2; possible D gene TRBD1, 6 bases. CDR3 residues: CASSPQQGGYTF. CDR3 in DNA: TGTGCCAGCAGCCCCCAACAGGGCGGCTACACCTTC.